A selection of T cell receptor beta chains follows, all from one sample in a study of shared clonotypes between healthy human individuals. TCRdb's copy holds only in-frame clones and misses some; the assay was immunoSEQ multiplex PCR. In the table there are about 640,000 clones, roughly 70% of which are singletons. The sample consisted of memory CD4+ T cells sorted from blood. The receptors stem from a woman in her 30s in good health. CDR3s include the opening cysteine and the closing phenylalanine or tryptophan. Each record gives: V gene, CDR3 protein.

TRBV19 | CASSIRQGVAGELFF
TRBV6-4 | CASSVGGADTDTQYF
TRBV19 | CASSYSSGAFYEQYF
TRBV7-8 | CASSLGFSGRGIYNEQFF
TRBV27 | CASRRTGGIYNEQFF
TRBV4-1 | CASSTDRARSYEQYF
TRBV5-1 | CASSLVGGPTTDTQYF
TRBV5-1 | CASSLSSSSDTQYF
TRBV29-1 | CSVPLVHSYSRGRHENTEAFF
TRBV28 | CATAIHRAPYEQYF
TRBV28 | CASSTNKYQPQHF
TRBV7-8 | CASSPELAGGETQYF
TRBV5-4 | CASSWDRAPTDTQYF
TRBV7-9 | CASSLRSGELFF
TRBV19 | CASSKGQATYEQYF
TRBV5-8 | CASSLRRDSYNEQFF
TRBV19 | CASSSTGGSGTEAFF
TRBV6-1 | CASSEKGMNTEAFF
TRBV27 | CASSLNGFVGAAEAFF
TRBV13 | CASSLGQGNKQYF
TRBV6-1 | CASSPREGNEKLFF
TRBV5-4 | CASSPVDRDFSEQYF
TRBV19 | CASSMTGVRGEQYF
TRBV5-1 | CASSSDTGAYNEQFF
TRBV4-1 | CASSSPDFMNTEAFF
TRBV4-1 | CASSQGRWAGELFF
TRBV19 | CATRPSQDYGYTF
TRBV6-6 | CASSPGQTRDTQYF
TRBV5-8 | CASSSGVRTSPGEGYF
TRBV10-3 | CAISDATGGNNQPQHF
TRBV9 | CASSVTMGHGNKQFF
TRBV18 | CASSPPGGAPNTEAFF
TRBV18 | CASSPEYEQYF
TRBV5-1 | CASSAGTAGNTIYF
TRBV6-6 | CASSLLGVETDTQYF
TRBV7-9 | CASSLAHDSSLGEKLFF
TRBV7-9 | CASSYPDRAYGYTF
TRBV19 | CASSPRSDEKLFF
TRBV4-1 | CASSQRLAGPYEQYF
TRBV25-1 | CASSETFSGKIYEQYF
TRBV23-1 | CASSQSRPAGPSSYEQYF
TRBV6-5 | CASSYSGQGETEAFF
TRBV7-3 | CASSLGSGSDEQYF
TRBV27 | CASSLGYNEQFF
TRBV29-1 | CSVGSGVNEQFF
TRBV5-1 | CASRVSSGRASGANVLTF
TRBV30 | CAWSVGSGRANEQFF
TRBV18 | CASSPPSTSPLEQYF
TRBV15 | CATSKGQSSWPQHF
TRBV19 | CASSRVLKETQYF